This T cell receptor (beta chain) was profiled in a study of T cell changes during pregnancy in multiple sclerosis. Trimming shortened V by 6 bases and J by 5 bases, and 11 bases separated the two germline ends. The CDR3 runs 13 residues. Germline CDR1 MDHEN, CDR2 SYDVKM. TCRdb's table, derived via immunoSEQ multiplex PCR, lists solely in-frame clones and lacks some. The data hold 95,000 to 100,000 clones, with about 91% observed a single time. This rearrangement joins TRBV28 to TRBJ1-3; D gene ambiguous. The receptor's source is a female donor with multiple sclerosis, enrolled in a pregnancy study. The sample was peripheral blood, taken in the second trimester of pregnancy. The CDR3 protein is CASSVDKRNTIYF. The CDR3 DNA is TGTGCCAGCAGCGTCGACAAACGAAACACCATATATTTT.